Shown below are 19 T cell receptor beta chains from a single sample sequenced in a study of cytomegalovirus exposure and HLA in healthy donors. Primers included in the PCR were 60 Vbeta and 13 Jbeta primers. Libraries were prepared by immunoSEQ multiplex PCR; TCRdb keeps only in-frame clonotypes and omits some of them. The data contain 180,000 or so clones, roughly 80% of them singletons. The sample taken for sequencing was PBMCs. These receptor sequences come from a female donor in good health and CMV-seronegative.

Only a few counts were recorded for this clone. This chain connects TRBV28 to TRBJ2-7, with D perhaps TRBD1 (5 bases). V shed 6 bases and J shed 0 bases, with 12 bases lying between them. The CDR3 extends over 14 amino acids. Germline CDR1 and CDR2: MDHEN and SYDVKM. CDR3 sequence: CASSPSDTSYEQYF. Written as DNA, the CDR3 is TGTGCCAGCAGCCCCTCGGACACCTCCTACGAGCAGTACTTC.

The V gene is TRBV4-2, the J gene TRBJ2-5; 9 nucleotides match TRBD1. CDR3 length: 16 residues. CDR1 and CDR2 (germline): LGHNA, YNFKEQ. V dropped 1 base and J dropped 3; count of bases not matched to a gene: 6. The CDR3 region has the DNA TGTGCCAGCAGCCAAGGGATAAGACAGGGGGAAGAGACCCAGTACTTC. This sequence encodes CASSQGIRQGEETQYF.

The chain couples TRBV6-1 to TRBJ2-3; 11 bases fit TRBD2. Germline V CDR1 and CDR2: MNHNS, SASEGT. The CDR3 runs to 17 residues. Trimming at V came to 4 bases and at J to 3 bases, leaving 9 bases not matched to a gene. The CDR3 region is CASSARRGTSGTDTQYF. Written as DNA, the CDR3 is TGTGCCAGCAGTGCCCGGCGAGGGACTAGCGGTACAGATACGCAGTATTTT.

The chain uses TRBV4-3 and TRBJ2-1; 9 bases are a match to TRBD1. V shed 0 bases, J shed 1 base, and the junction held 4 bases outside the gene matches. The CDR3 spans 17 residues. The V gene's germline CDR1 is LGHNA and CDR2 YSLEER. The CDR3 here is CASSQESGQGSYNEQFF. The CDR3 DNA sequence: TGCGCCAGCAGCCAAGAATCGGGACAGGGTTCCTACAATGAGCAGTTCTTC.

The gene calls are TRBV11-2 and TRBJ2-7; 7 bases are a match to TRBD1. CDR1 and CDR2 from the germline V gene are SGHAT and FQNNGV. The CDR3 runs to 12 residues. With V trimmed by 6 bases and J by 4 bases, 3 bases remained unmatched. CDR3 nucleotides: TGTGCCAGCAGGCGCAGGGGGTACGAGCAGTACTTC. Translation: CASRRRGYEQYF.

This rearrangement joins TRBV9 to TRBJ1-1; D gene uncertain. CDR3 size: 15 residues. Trimming took 3 bases from V and 0 from J, leaving 12 bases between them. Germline CDR1 is SGDLS and CDR2 is YYNGEE. The CDR3 here is CASSASTNMNTEAFF. Written as DNA, the CDR3 is TGTGCCAGCAGCGCGTCGACAAACATGAACACTGAAGCTTTCTTT.

The rearrangement uses TRBV25-1 and TRBJ2-7; 7 bases are a match to TRBD1. CDR1 MGHDK and CDR2 SYGVNS come from the germline V gene. V dropped 1 base and J dropped 6; count of bases not matched to a gene: 6. The CDR3 covers 14 residues. CDR3 DNA sequence: TGTGCCAGCAGTGAATGGACAGGTGCGGTCGAGCAGTACTTC. Residues: CASSEWTGAVEQYF.

This chain links TRBV4-2 with TRBJ2-7; 8 bases align to TRBD2. V lost 0 bases, J lost 2 bases, and 9 bases stayed unmatched. Germline lookup yields CDR1 LGHNA and CDR2 YNFKEQ. This CDR3 is 17 amino acids long. The CDR3 sequence: CASSQDRASGRTYEQYF. The DNA of the CDR3 is TGTGCCAGCAGCCAAGATCGGGCTAGCGGGCGTACCTACGAGCAGTACTTC.

This rearrangement joins TRBV28 to TRBJ1-5; D unresolved. In germline, CDR1 is MDHEN, CDR2 SYDVKM. Trimming stripped 5 bases from V and 0 bases from J, with 8 bases between. This CDR3 has 14 residues. The DNA of the CDR3 is TGTGCCAGCAGTCCCTACAGTAGCAATCAGCCCCAGCATTTT. Translating gives CASSPYSSNQPQHF. Variable domain in full (rest from reference TRBV28 and TRBJ1-5): DVKVTQSSRYLVKRTGEKVFLECVQDMDHENMFWYRQDPGLGLRLIYFSYDVKMKEKGDIPEGYSVSREKKERFSLILESASTNQTSMYLCASSPYSSNQPQHFGDGTRLSIL.

This clone appeared a few times. The chain is built from TRBV4-1 and TRBJ2-1; 15 nucleotides agree with TRBD2. The germline V gene has CDR1 MGHRA and CDR2 YSYEKL. J lost 13 bases, V lost 2 bases, and 6 bases had no gene match. This CDR3 comprises 15 residues. The CDR3, as DNA: TGCGCCAGCAGCCAACGGACTAGCGGGGGGGCTAATCAGTTCTTC. The encoded protein is CASSQRTSGGANQFF.

This clone was detected once. The chain recombines TRBV19 with TRBJ2-1, with a tentative D call TRBD1 (5 bases). Germline CDR1 LNHDA, CDR2 SQIVND (reference sequence). V was shortened by 5 bases and J by 5 bases, with 13 bases between the two germline ends. The CDR3 length is 14 residues. The chain's CDR3 is CASSVGRWDNEQFF. CDR3 in DNA: TGTGCCAGTAGTGTGGGGCGTTGGGACAATGAGCAGTTCTTC.

The table lists this clone with a count of one. J is TRBJ2-7 and V is TRBV5-5; D gene ambiguous. The CDR3 consists of 15 residues. Germline V lookup: CDR1 SGHKS, CDR2 YYEKEE (reference sequence). V lost 2 bases, J lost 0 bases, and 12 bases lay in between. The CDR3 protein is CASSFDTYRSYEQYF. CDR3 bases: TGTGCCAGCAGCTTCGACACCTACCGCTCCTACGAGCAGTACTTC.

This chain uses TRBV25-1 with TRBJ2-5; 8 nucleotides align to TRBD1. The J call may not be correct, given that the DNA end is closer to TRBJ2-7. This CDR3 has 13 amino acids. Germline V gene sequence: CDR1 MGHDK, CDR2 SYGVNS. Here the CDR3 DNA reads TGTGCCAGCAGTGGACAGGGGTCCTACGAGCAGTACTTC. It encodes CASSGQGSYEQYF.

Written as DNA, the CDR3 is TGTGCCAGCAGCTCGGCGGGACGTTACACAGATACGCAGTATTTT. Its translation: CASSSAGRYTDTQYF. J is TRBJ2-3 and V is TRBV7-3, with a tentative D call TRBD2 (6 bases). This CDR3 has 15 residues. Trimming stripped 4 bases from V and 2 bases from J, with 13 bases between. CDR1 is SGHTA, CDR2 FQGTGA, per germline.

The chain recombines TRBV9 with TRBJ2-7, with a possible D match to TRBD2 (6 bases). Germline CDR1 is SGDLS and CDR2 is YYNGEE. The V end lost 0 bases, the J end lost 2 bases, and 9 bases lay between the germline ends. This CDR3 region has 14 residues. The CDR3 loop is CASSVGGLAYEQYF. In DNA form, the CDR3 reads TGTGCCAGCAGCGTAGGGGGACTTGCCTACGAGCAGTACTTC.

The J gene is TRBJ2-5, the V gene TRBV7-2, with TRBD1 matching 7 bases. CDR3 length: 14 amino acids. Trimming at V came to 3 bases and at J to 2 bases, leaving 3 bases not matched to a gene. Looked up from germline, CDR1 is SGHTA and CDR2 is FQGNSA. The chain's CDR3 is CASSLGQQQETQYF. The DNA of the CDR3 is TGTGCCAGCAGCTTGGGACAGCAACAAGAGACCCAGTACTTC.

This chain links TRBV29-1 with TRBJ2-7; 7 nucleotides line up with TRBD1. The CDR3 runs 14 residues. The V segment lost 5 bases and the J segment 0 bases; nucleotides outside the gene matches: 7. The germline V gene has CDR1 SQVTM and CDR2 ANQGSEA. In DNA, the CDR3 is TGCAGCGTTTCATCGGACAGGAGCTCCTACGAGCAGTACTTC. Translated: CSVSSDRSSYEQYF.

The gene calls are TRBV28 and TRBJ2-7, with a weak D call TRBD1 (5 bases). Trimming shortened V by 8 bases and J by 2 bases, and 13 bases separated the two germline ends. This CDR3 comprises 13 residues. Germline CDR1 reads MDHEN; CDR2 reads SYDVKM. The CDR3, as DNA: TGTGCCAGCTTCGACAGTGGGGCCTACGAGCAGTACTTC. Translated: CASFDSGAYEQYF.

The V gene is TRBV5-1, the J gene TRBJ1-2; tentatively, D is TRBD1 (6 bases). The germline CDR1 and CDR2 sequences are SGHRS and YFSETQ. The ends were cut back, 4 bases at V and 4 bases at J, with 17 bases in the middle. This CDR3 has 15 amino acids. CDR3 coding DNA: TGCGCCAGCAGCAGTACCACAGGGTCCCCCTATGGCTACACCTTC. Translating gives CASSSTTGSPYGYTF.